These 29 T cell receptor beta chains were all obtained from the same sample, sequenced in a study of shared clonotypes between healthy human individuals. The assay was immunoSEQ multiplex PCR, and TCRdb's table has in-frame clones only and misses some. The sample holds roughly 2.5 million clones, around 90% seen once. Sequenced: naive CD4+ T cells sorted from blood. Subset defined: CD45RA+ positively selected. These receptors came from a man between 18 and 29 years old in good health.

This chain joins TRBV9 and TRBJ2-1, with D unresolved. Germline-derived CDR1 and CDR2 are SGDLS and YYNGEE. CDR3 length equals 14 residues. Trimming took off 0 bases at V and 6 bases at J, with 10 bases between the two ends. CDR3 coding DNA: TGTGCCAGCAGCGTAGGGTATGAAGTCAATGAGCAGTTCTTC. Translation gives CASSVGYEVNEQFF.

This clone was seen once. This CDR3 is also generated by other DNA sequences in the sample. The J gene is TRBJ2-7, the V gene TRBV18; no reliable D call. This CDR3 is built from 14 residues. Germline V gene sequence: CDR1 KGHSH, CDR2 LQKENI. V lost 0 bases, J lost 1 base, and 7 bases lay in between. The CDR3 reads CASSPPPGSYEQYF. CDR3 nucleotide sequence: TGTGCCAGCTCACCACCTCCAGGATCCTACGAGCAGTACTTC.

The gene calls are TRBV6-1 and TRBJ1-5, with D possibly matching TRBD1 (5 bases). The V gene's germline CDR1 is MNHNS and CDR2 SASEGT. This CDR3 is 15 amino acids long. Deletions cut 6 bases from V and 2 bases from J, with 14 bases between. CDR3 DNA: TGTGCCAGCAGGGCCCGCGGGGGAGGCAATCAGCCCCAGCATTTT. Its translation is CASRARGGGNQPQHF.

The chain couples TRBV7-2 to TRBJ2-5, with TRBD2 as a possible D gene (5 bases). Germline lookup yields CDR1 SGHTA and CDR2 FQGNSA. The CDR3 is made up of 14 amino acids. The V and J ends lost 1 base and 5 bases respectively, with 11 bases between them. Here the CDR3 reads CASSLGASLETQYF. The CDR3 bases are TGTGCCAGCAGCTTAGGGGCTAGCTTGGAGACCCAGTACTTC.

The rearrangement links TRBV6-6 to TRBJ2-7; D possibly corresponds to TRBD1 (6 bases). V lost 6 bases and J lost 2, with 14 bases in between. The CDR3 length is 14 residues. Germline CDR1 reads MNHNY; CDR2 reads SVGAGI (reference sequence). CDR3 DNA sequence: TGTGCCAGCAGCCCACAGGGTAATGCCTACGAGCAGTACTTC. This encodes CASSPQGNAYEQYF.

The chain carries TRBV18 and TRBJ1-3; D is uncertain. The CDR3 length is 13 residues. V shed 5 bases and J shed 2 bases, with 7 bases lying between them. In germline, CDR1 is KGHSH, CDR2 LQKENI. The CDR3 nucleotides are TGTGCCAGCTCATCAGGTCCTGGAAACACCATATATTTT. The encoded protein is CASSSGPGNTIYF.

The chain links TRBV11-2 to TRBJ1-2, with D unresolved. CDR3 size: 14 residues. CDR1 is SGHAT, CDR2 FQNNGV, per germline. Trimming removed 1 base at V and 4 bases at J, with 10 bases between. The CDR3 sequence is CASSLVGDGYGYTF. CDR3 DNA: TGTGCCAGCAGCTTAGTCGGTGACGGCTATGGCTACACCTTC.

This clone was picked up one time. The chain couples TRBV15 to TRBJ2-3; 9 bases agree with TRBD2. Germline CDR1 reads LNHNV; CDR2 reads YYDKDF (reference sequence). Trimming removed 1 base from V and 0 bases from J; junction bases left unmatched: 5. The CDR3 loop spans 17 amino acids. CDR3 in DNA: TGTGCCACCAGCAGAGGCCCCAGCGGGGGGAGCACAGATACGCAGTATTTT. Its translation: CATSRGPSGGSTDTQYF.

The CDR3 reads CASVGLAGGTTDTQYF. CDR3 bases: TGCGCCAGCGTAGGACTAGCGGGGGGGACTACAGATACGCAGTATTTT. This chain uses TRBV5-1 with TRBJ2-3; 15 bases agree with TRBD2. With V trimmed by 7 bases and J by 3 bases, 6 bases remained unmatched. There are 16 residues in the CDR3. The germline gives CDR1 SGHRS, CDR2 YFSETQ.

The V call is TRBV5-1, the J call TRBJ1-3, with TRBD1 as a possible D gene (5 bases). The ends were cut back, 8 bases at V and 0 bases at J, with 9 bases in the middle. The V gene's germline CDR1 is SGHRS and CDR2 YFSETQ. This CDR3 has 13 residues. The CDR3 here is CASRDHSGNTIYF. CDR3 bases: TGCGCCAGTAGGGACCACTCTGGAAACACCATATATTTT.

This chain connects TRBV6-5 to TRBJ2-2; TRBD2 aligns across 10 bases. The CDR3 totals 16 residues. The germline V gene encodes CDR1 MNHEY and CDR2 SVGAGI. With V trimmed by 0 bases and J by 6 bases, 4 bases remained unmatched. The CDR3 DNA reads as TGTGCCAGCAGTTACTCGAAACTAGCGGGACCCGGGGAGCTGTTTTTT. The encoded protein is CASSYSKLAGPGELFF.

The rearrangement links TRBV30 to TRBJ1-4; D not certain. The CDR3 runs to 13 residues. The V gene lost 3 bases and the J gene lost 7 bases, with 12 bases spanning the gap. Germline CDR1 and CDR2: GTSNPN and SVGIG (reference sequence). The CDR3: CAWRAGGSEKLFF. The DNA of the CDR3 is TGTGCCTGGAGGGCTGGCGGTAGTGAAAAACTGTTTTTT.

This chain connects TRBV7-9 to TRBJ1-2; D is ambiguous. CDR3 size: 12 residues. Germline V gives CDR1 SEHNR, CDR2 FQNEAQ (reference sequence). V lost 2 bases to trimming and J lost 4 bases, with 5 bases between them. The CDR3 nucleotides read TGTGCCAGCAGCTTACCTGCCTATGGCTACACCTTC. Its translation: CASSLPAYGYTF. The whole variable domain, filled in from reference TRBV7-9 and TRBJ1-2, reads DTGVSQNPRHKITKRGQNVTFRCDPISEHNRLYWYRQTLGQGPEFLTYFQNEAQLEKSRLLSDRFSAERPKGSFSTLEIQRTEQGDSAMYLCASSLPAYGYTFGSGTRLTVV.

The CDR3 nucleotides are TGTGCCAGCTCATTACTAGCGGGAGAGACAGATACGCAGTATTTT. This gives the protein CASSLLAGETDTQYF. V usage is TRBV18 and J usage is TRBJ2-3; 11 bases line up with TRBD2. Germline V CDR1 and CDR2: KGHSH, LQKENI. There are 15 residues in the CDR3. The J segment lost 3 bases and the V segment lost 5 bases, leaving 4 bases of the junction unmatched.

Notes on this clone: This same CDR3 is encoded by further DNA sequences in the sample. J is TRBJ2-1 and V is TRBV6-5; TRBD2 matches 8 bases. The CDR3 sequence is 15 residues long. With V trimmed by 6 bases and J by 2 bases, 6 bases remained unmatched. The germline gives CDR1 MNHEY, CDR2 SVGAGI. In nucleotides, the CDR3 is TGTGCCAGCAGCCTCACTAGCGGTCCCTACAATGAGCAGTTCTTC. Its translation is CASSLTSGPYNEQFF.

CDR3 residues: CASSLGGSPYEQYF. The CDR3 DNA sequence: TGTGCCAGCAGCTTAGGGGGCAGCCCCTACGAGCAGTACTTC. This sequence joins TRBV11-2 and TRBJ2-7; a weak D match, TRBD1 (5 bases). V was cut by 1 base and J by 2 bases, with 9 bases left in between. The length of the CDR3 is 14 residues. The germline V gene encodes CDR1 SGHAT and CDR2 FQNNGV.

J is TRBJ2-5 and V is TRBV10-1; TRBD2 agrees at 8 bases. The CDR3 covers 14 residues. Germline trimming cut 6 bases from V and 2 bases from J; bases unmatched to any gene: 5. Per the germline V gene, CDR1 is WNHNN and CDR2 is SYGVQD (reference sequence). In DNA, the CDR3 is TGCGCCAGCAGCCGGGGGGGAGATCAAGAGACCCAGTACTTC. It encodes CASSRGGDQETQYF.

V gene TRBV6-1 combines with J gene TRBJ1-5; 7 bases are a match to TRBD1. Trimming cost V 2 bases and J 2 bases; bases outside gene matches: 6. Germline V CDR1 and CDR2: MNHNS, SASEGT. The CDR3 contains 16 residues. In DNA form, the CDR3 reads TGTGCCAGCAGTGAACGGAGACAGGGAGGCAATCAGCCCCAGCATTTT. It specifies CASSERRQGGNQPQHF.

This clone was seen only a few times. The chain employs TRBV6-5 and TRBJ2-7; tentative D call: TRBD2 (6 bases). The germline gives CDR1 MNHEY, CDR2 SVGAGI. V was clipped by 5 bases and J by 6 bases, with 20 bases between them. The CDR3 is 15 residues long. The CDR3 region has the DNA TGTGCCAGCAGTCCCTCCGGGCCAGCGGAGGGCGAGCAGTACTTC. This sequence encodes CASSPSGPAEGEQYF.

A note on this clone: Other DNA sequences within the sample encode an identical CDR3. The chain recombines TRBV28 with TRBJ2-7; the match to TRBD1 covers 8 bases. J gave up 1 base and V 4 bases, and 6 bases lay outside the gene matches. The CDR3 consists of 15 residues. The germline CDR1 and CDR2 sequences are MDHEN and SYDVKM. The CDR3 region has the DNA TGTGCCAGCAGTTCTCCAGGGGGCGCTTCCTACGAGCAGTACTTC. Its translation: CASSSPGGASYEQYF.

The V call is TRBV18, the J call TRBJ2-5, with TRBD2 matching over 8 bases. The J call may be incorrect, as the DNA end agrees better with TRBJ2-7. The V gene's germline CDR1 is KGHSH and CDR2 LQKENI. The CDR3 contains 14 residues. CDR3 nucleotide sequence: TGTGCCAGCTCACTAATGGAGCGGGAGCGCGAGCAGTACTTC. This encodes CASSLMEREREQYF.

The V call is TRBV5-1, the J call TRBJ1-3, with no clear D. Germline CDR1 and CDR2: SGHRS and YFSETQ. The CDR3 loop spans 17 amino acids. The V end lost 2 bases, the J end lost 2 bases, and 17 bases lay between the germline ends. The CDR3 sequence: CASSFEATLRPGNTIYF. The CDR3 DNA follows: TGCGCCAGCAGCTTTGAGGCCACTCTAAGACCTGGAAACACCATATATTTT. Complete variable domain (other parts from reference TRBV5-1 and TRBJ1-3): KAGVTQTPRYLIKTRGQQVTLSCSPISGHRSVSWYQQTPGQGLQFLFEYFSETQRNKGNFPGRFSGRQFSNSRSEMNVSTLELGDSALYLCASSFEATLRPGNTIYFGEGSWLTVV.

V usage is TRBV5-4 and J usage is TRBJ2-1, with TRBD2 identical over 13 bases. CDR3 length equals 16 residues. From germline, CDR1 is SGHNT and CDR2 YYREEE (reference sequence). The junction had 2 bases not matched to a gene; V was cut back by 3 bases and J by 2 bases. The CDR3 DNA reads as TGTGCCAGCAGCTCGGGACTAGCGGGACCCTACAATGAGCAGTTCTTC. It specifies CASSSGLAGPYNEQFF. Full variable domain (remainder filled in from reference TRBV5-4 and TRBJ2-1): ETGVTQSPTHLIKTRGQQVTLRCSSQSGHNTVSWYQQALGQGPQFIFQYYREEENGRGNFPPRFSGLQFPNYSSELNVNALELDDSALYLCASSSGLAGPYNEQFFGPGTRLTVL.

CDR3 loop: CASSRGSGGNTDTQYF. The CDR3 bases are TGTGCCAGCAGCAGGGGTAGCGGGGGGAACACAGATACGCAGTATTTT. The chain is built from TRBV21-1 and TRBJ2-3; TRBD2, the D gene given by the table, was not confirmed from the DNA. TRBV21-1 is annotated as a pseudogene. The CDR3 loop spans 16 amino acids.

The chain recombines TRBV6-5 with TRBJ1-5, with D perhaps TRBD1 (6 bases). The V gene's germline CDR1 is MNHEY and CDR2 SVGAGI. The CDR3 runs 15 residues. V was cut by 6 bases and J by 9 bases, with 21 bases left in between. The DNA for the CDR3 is TGTGCCAGCAGGACCCCCGACAGGCATCCCTGGCCCCAGCATTTT. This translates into CASRTPDRHPWPQHF.

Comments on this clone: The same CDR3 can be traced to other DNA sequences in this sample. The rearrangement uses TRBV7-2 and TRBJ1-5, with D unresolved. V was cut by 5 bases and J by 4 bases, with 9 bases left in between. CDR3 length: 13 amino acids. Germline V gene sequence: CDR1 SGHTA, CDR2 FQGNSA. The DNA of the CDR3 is TGTGCCAGCAGCCTCCCTGGGAATCAGCCCCAGCATTTT. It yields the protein CASSLPGNQPQHF.

This chain's CDR3 is CASSLRTGGGTDTQYF. CDR3 coding DNA: TGTGCCAGCTCACTTCGGACAGGGGGCGGCACAGATACGCAGTATTTT. This rearrangement joins TRBV18 to TRBJ2-3; 11 bases line up with TRBD1. Germline assignment: CDR1 KGHSH and CDR2 LQKENI. V lost 4 bases and J lost 1; bases outside the gene matches: 4. This CDR3 has 16 amino acids.

DNA of the CDR3: TGTGCCATCAGTGAGTCGATTCAAGGACAGGGTTGGTCCGAGCAGTACTTC. This codes for CAISESIQGQGWSEQYF. The J gene is TRBJ2-7, the V gene TRBV10-3, with 8 bases aligning to TRBD1. Germline CDR1 is ENHRY and CDR2 is SYGVKD. The CDR3 contains 17 residues. V gave up 0 bases and J gave up 6 bases; unmatched junction bases: 13.

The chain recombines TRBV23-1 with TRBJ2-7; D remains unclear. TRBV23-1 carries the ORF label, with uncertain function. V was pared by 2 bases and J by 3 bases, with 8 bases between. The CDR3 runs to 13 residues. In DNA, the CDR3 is TGCGCCAGCAGTCAACCTAGAAACTACGAGCAGTACTTC. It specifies CASSQPRNYEQYF.